Included here is one T cell receptor (beta chain) sequence, with context. The table came from immunoSEQ multiplex PCR; TCRdb's copy has only in-frame clones and leaves some out. This table has over 40,000 clones, 85% to 95% appearing once. This record belongs to a study of blood T cell repertoires in COVID-19. Germline V gives CDR1 SGHRS, CDR2 YFSETQ. CDR3 length: 13 residues. The J segment lost 8 bases and the V segment lost 4 bases, leaving 7 bases of the junction unmatched. The rearrangement joins TRBV5-1 to TRBJ1-2; 8 positions agree with TRBD1. The source of this sequence is a woman of 80 years or more with acute or convalescent COVID-19. Input material: peripheral blood. The CDR3 is CASSPQGERGYTF. CDR3 DNA sequence: TGCGCCAGCAGCCCACAGGGGGAGCGGGGCTACACCTTC. Combining the CDR3 with reference TRBV5-1 and TRBJ1-2 gives the whole variable domain KAGVTQTPRYLIKTRGQQVTLSCSPISGHRSVSWYQQTPGQGLQFLFEYFSETQRNKGNFPGRFSGRQFSNSRSEMNVSTLELGDSALYLCASSPQGERGYTFGSGTRLTVV.